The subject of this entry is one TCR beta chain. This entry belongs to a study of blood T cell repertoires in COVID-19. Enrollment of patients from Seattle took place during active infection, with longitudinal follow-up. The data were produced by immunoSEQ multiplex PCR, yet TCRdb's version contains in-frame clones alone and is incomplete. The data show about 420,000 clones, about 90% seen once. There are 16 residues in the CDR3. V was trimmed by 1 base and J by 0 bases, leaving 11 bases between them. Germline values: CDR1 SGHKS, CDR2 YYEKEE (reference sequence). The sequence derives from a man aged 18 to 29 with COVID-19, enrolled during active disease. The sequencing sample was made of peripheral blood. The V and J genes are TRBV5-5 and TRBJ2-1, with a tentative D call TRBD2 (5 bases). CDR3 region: CASSLRGSSSYNEQFF. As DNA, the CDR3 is TGTGCCAGCAGCTTGCGCGGGTCGAGCTCCTACAATGAGCAGTTCTTC. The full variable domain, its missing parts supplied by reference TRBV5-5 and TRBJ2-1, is DAGVTQSPTHLIKTRGQQVTLRCSPISGHKSVSWYQQVLGQGPQFIFQYYEKEERGRGNFPDRFSARQFPNYSSELNVNALLLGDSALYLCASSLRGSSSYNEQFFGPGTRLTVL.